One sample yielded the 28 T cell receptor beta chains listed below, sequenced in a study of PD-L1 blockade in urothelial cancer. Sequencing used immunoSEQ multiplex PCR; TCRdb keeps in-frame clones, though not all of them. The data contain tens of thousands of clones, approximately 86% of them singletons. The time point is: pretreatment peripheral blood. The sequencing here drew on PBMCs, taken around atezolizumab (anti-PD-L1) treatment. These receptors came from a man between 60 and 75 years old with urothelial cancer.

This clone was counted between two and nine times. The chain carries TRBV7-9 and TRBJ2-2, with D unclear. CDR1 and CDR2 (germline): SEHNR, FQNEAQ (reference sequence). The CDR3 spans 13 residues. The germline V and J ends were trimmed by 4 bases and 2 bases, with 5 bases remaining between them. The CDR3 loop is CASSYTNTGELFF. Written as DNA, the CDR3 is TGTGCCAGCAGCTACACAAACACCGGGGAGCTGTTTTTT.

The chain combines TRBV5-1 with TRBJ2-2, with 7 bases that match TRBD1. V lost 6 bases to trimming and J lost 5 bases; unmatched junction nucleotides: 10. The CDR3 is made up of 15 amino acids. Germline assignment: CDR1 SGHRS and CDR2 YFSETQ. CDR3 sequence: CASTLEGAGTGELFF. The CDR3 DNA follows: TGCGCCAGCACATTAGAGGGGGCAGGTACCGGGGAGCTGTTTTTT.

The J gene is TRBJ1-5, the V gene TRBV6-6; D call uncertain. Trimming pared 0 bases from V and 0 bases from J, leaving 9 bases between. Germline V CDR1 and CDR2: MNHNY, SVGAGI (reference sequence). CDR3 length: 16 residues. DNA for the CDR3: TGTGCCAGCAGTTACTCCCTCAGATATAGCAATCAGCCCCAGCATTTT. This codes for CASSYSLRYSNQPQHF.

This chain uses TRBV4-3 with TRBJ1-4; D is perhaps TRBD1 (6 bases). This CDR3 has 14 amino acids. The germline gives CDR1 LGHNA, CDR2 YSLEER. With 1 base removed from V and 8 bases from J, the gap between germline ends came to 11 bases. DNA of the CDR3: TGCGCCAGCAGCCAAGCAGGGGAGGGGGAAAAACTGTTTTTT. Translated, it gives CASSQAGEGEKLFF.

The genes are TRBV7-2 and TRBJ2-7; D uncertain. The germline CDR1 and CDR2 sequences are SGHTA and FQGNSA. The V and J ends lost 5 bases and 0 bases respectively, with 23 bases between them. The CDR3 covers 18 residues. The CDR3 sequence: CASSPRSETESYSYEQYF. CDR3 in DNA: TGTGCCAGCAGCCCCCGGTCGGAAACGGAGTCCTACTCCTACGAGCAGTACTTC.

The chain has TRBV4-3 and TRBJ1-5; D gene uncertain. The germline V gene has CDR1 LGHNA and CDR2 YSLEER. V lost 0 bases, J lost 4 bases, and 7 bases lay in between. The CDR3 loop spans 14 amino acids. In DNA form, the CDR3 reads TGCGCCAGCAGCCAAGATCTTCGGAATCAGCCCCAGCATTTT. Translated, it gives CASSQDLRNQPQHF.

The table lists this clone with a count of one. The V call is TRBV5-6, the J call TRBJ2-3, with 8 bases aligning to TRBD1. Germline CDR1 and CDR2: SGHDT and YYEEEE. V trimming: 1 base; J trimming: 3 bases; junction bases outside the gene matches: 7. The CDR3 contains 16 residues. The DNA for the CDR3 is TGTGCCAGCAGCTTGAACGGACAGGGCCTGACAGATACGCAGTATTTT. It codes for CASSLNGQGLTDTQYF.

The J gene is TRBJ1-4, the V gene TRBV7-2, with 8 bases fitting TRBD1. The CDR3 spans 14 residues. Per the germline V gene, CDR1 is SGHTA and CDR2 is FQGNSA. Unmatched junction bases numbered 7, after V lost 5 bases and J lost 8 bases. The CDR3 loop is CASSPDRAGEKLFF. The CDR3 nucleotides are TGTGCCAGCAGCCCGGACAGGGCCGGGGAAAAACTGTTTTTT.

The chain has TRBV7-8 and TRBJ1-5; tentatively, D is TRBD1 (5 bases). V was clipped by 0 bases and J by 4 bases, with 10 bases between them. The CDR3 runs to 15 residues. Germline V gives CDR1 SGHVS, CDR2 FQNEAQ. The CDR3 sequence: CASSLAGGANQPQHF. CDR3 DNA: TGTGCCAGCAGCTTAGCGGGAGGGGCGAATCAGCCCCAGCATTTT. Drawing the rest from reference TRBV7-8 and TRBJ1-5, the complete variable domain is GAGVSQSPRYKVAKRGQDVALRCDPISGHVSLFWYQQALGQGPEFLTYFQNEAQLDKSGLPSDRFFAERPEGSVSTLKIQRTQQEDSAVYLCASSLAGGANQPQHFGDGTRLSIL.

The chain employs TRBV5-1 and TRBJ2-1; 9 bases agree with TRBD2. CDR1 and CDR2 from the germline V gene are SGHRS and YFSETQ. Trimming cost V 6 bases and J 3 bases; bases outside gene matches: 10. There are 16 residues in the CDR3. The CDR3 DNA reads as TGCGCCAGCATAGAAGGAGCGGGGGGTAACTACAATGAGCAGTTCTTC. This gives the protein CASIEGAGGNYNEQFF.

The chain has TRBV4-1 and TRBJ1-2; TRBD1 might be the D (5 bases). The CDR3 is 16 amino acids. Germline V gives CDR1 MGHRA, CDR2 YSYEKL. Trimming left V 0 bases short and J 5 bases short, with 16 bases between. In nucleotides, the CDR3 is TGCGCCAGCAGCCAAGACCGGGGGTTGGGAAGATATGGCTACACCTTC. Its protein is CASSQDRGLGRYGYTF.

This rearrangement joins TRBV18 to TRBJ2-5; 7 bases are a match to TRBD1. The germline CDR1 and CDR2 sequences are KGHSH and LQKENI. V dropped 5 bases and J dropped 3; count of bases not matched to a gene: 3. This CDR3 contains 13 residues. For the CDR3, the DNA is TGTGCCAGCTCAATTGACAGGGAAGAGACCCAGTACTTC. Translation gives CASSIDREETQYF.

The chain recombines TRBV7-8 with TRBJ2-3; 10 nucleotides line up with TRBD2. With V trimmed by 1 base and J by 3 bases, 4 bases remained unmatched. Germline V gene sequence: CDR1 SGHVS, CDR2 FQNEAQ. This CDR3 is 16 amino acids long. The CDR3 region is CASSLGVSGGTDTQYF. The CDR3, as DNA: TGTGCCAGCAGCTTAGGGGTTAGCGGGGGGACAGATACGCAGTATTTT.

The chain carries TRBV11-2 and TRBJ1-2; possibly TRBD1 for D (5 bases). Trimming cost V 1 base and J 6 bases, with 24 bases left between them. CDR1 is SGHAT, CDR2 FQNNGV, per germline. This CDR3 spans 18 amino acids. The CDR3 sequence: CASSLVGGELDSSHGYTF. CDR3 in DNA: TGTGCCAGCAGCTTAGTGGGGGGGGAGCTAGACTCTTCACATGGCTACACCTTC. The full variable domain, rest sourced from reference TRBV11-2 and TRBJ1-2, is EAGVAQSPRYKIIEKRQSVAFWCNPISGHATLYWYQQILGQGPKLLIQFQNNGVVDDSQLPKDRFSAERLKGVDSTLKIQPAKLEDSAVYLCASSLVGGELDSSHGYTFGSGTRLTVV.

The chain recombines TRBV11-2 with TRBJ2-1, with 11 bases matching TRBD1. The CDR3 spans 16 residues. Germline loops: CDR1 SGHAT, CDR2 FQNNGV. V trimming: 2 bases; J trimming: 7 bases; junction bases outside the gene matches: 7. DNA of the CDR3: TGTGCCAGCAGCTTAATGGGACAGGGGGTTAGGAATGAGCAGTTCTTC. Encoded protein: CASSLMGQGVRNEQFF.

The chain links TRBV11-2 to TRBJ1-5; D might be TRBD1 (6 bases). V was pared by 5 bases and J by 0 bases, with 17 bases between. Germline loops: CDR1 SGHAT, CDR2 FQNNGV. The CDR3 consists of 17 residues. The CDR3 loop is CASSPGVQPYSNQPQHF. For the CDR3, the DNA is TGTGCCAGCAGCCCAGGGGTACAACCCTATAGCAATCAGCCCCAGCATTTT.

The chain is built from TRBV5-1 and TRBJ1-1, with a possible D match to TRBD1 (5 bases). V was shortened by 4 bases and J by 2 bases, with 15 bases between the two germline ends. The CDR3 spans 15 residues. Germline CDR1 SGHRS, CDR2 YFSETQ. The CDR3 nucleotides read TGCGCCAGCAGCCCTCAGGGAGGGGAAAACACTGAAGCTTTCTTT. Its translation is CASSPQGGENTEAFF.

This clone was found a few times. The chain is built from TRBV10-3 and TRBJ2-3; 13 nucleotides align to TRBD2. V shed 8 bases, J shed 0 bases, and the junction held 5 bases outside the gene matches. The CDR3 is 16 amino acids. Germline CDR1 and CDR2: ENHRY and SYGVKD. The CDR3 is CAIALAGGTSTDTQYF. The CDR3 region has the DNA TGTGCCATCGCACTAGCGGGGGGGACTAGCACAGATACGCAGTATTTT.

This clone was observed a single time. The chain recombines TRBV19 with TRBJ1-5; weak D call: TRBD1 (6 bases). The CDR3 sequence is 16 residues long. Trimming pared 5 bases from V and 4 bases from J, leaving 18 bases between. Germline values: CDR1 LNHDA, CDR2 SQIVND (reference sequence). CDR3 DNA: TGTGCCAGTAGTCCCCCCCGAGGGAGGGGGAATCAGCCCCAGCATTTT. It yields the protein CASSPPRGRGNQPQHF.

This clone was observed a few times. This chain uses TRBV6-5 with TRBJ1-4, with D tentatively TRBD1 (6 bases). Germline V gene data show CDR1 as MNHEY and CDR2 as SVGAGI. This CDR3 comprises 15 residues. V lost 0 bases to trimming and J lost 3 bases, with 8 bases between them. The CDR3 spells CASSYSQGSNEKLFF. In nucleotides, the CDR3 is TGTGCCAGCAGTTACTCACAGGGTTCTAATGAAAAACTGTTTTTT.

This clone came up a few times. The chain joins TRBV6-1 to TRBJ1-3; D unresolved. Germline V lookup: CDR1 MNHNS, CDR2 SASEGT. Deletions cut 8 bases from V and 0 bases from J, with 5 bases between. This CDR3 is 12 amino acids long. The chain's CDR3 is CASHSSGNTIYF. The CDR3 nucleotides are TGTGCCAGCCACAGCTCTGGAAACACCATATATTTT.

This clone came up once. The chain is built from TRBV5-1 and TRBJ2-1; 10 nucleotides match TRBD2. CDR3 size: 18 residues. With 3 bases clipped from V and 5 bases from J, the junction kept 14 bases outside the gene matches. In germline, CDR1 is SGHRS, CDR2 YFSETQ. The CDR3 nucleotides are TGCGCCAGCAGCTACAGCGGGGGGGCCAGGAGGCGGGACAATGAGCAGTTCTTC. It encodes CASSYSGGARRRDNEQFF.

This rearrangement joins TRBV11-2 to TRBJ2-5; TRBD1 aligns across 7 bases. Germline-derived CDR1 and CDR2 are SGHAT and FQNNGV. V shed 3 bases and J 5 bases; nucleotides not matched to a gene: 6. This CDR3 comprises 14 residues. CDR3 sequence: CASSLRQGAETQYF. The DNA for the CDR3 is TGTGCCAGCAGCTTGAGACAGGGTGCCGAGACCCAGTACTTC.

The genes are TRBV5-1 and TRBJ1-1; D is ambiguous. The CDR3 is 14 residues long. In germline, CDR1 is SGHRS, CDR2 YFSETQ. Trimming took off 1 base at V and 6 bases at J, with 13 bases between the two ends. CDR3 in amino acids: CASSLQEGRPEAFF. The CDR3 nucleotides are TGCGCCAGCAGCTTGCAGGAGGGCAGGCCTGAAGCTTTCTTT.

The V and J genes are TRBV5-1 and TRBJ1-2; 7 positions match TRBD1. From germline, CDR1 is SGHRS and CDR2 YFSETQ. Trimming took 0 bases from V and 5 from J; bases not matched to a gene: 1. CDR3 length: 13 residues. DNA for the CDR3: TGCGCCAGCAGCTTGGAGGGGGCTTATGGCTACACCTTC. Translation gives CASSLEGAYGYTF. Full variable domain (outside the CDR3, taken from reference TRBV5-1 and TRBJ1-2): KAGVTQTPRYLIKTRGQQVTLSCSPISGHRSVSWYQQTPGQGLQFLFEYFSETQRNKGNFPGRFSGRQFSNSRSEMNVSTLELGDSALYLCASSLEGAYGYTFGSGTRLTVV.

Written as DNA, the CDR3 is TGTGCCAGCAGCTTGGGTGGGGCCCCCTCGGAGCAGCCCCAGCATTTT. Protein sequence: CASSLGGAPSEQPQHF. The chain is built from TRBV5-5 and TRBJ1-5; possibly TRBD1 for D (5 bases). Germline-derived CDR1 and CDR2 are SGHKS and YYEKEE (reference sequence). The CDR3 consists of 16 residues. V was pared by 0 bases and J by 7 bases, with 17 bases between.

The chain employs TRBV27 and TRBJ2-7; 9 bases agree with TRBD1. Germline CDR1 and CDR2: MNHEY and SMNVEV (reference sequence). The CDR3 is 14 amino acids. The V gene end was trimmed by 4 bases and the J gene end by 4 bases; junction bases not matched to a gene: 5. The CDR3 loop reads CASSSPGQGYEQYF. The CDR3 coding sequence is TGTGCCAGCAGTTCCCCGGGACAGGGTTACGAGCAGTACTTC.

The CDR3 here is CAISTQGRGKNYGYTF. CDR3 DNA sequence: TGTGCCATCAGTACACAGGGTCGGGGAAAGAACTATGGCTACACCTTC. This chain connects TRBV10-3 to TRBJ1-2; D possibly corresponds to TRBD1 (6 bases). This CDR3 has 16 amino acids. The V gene's germline CDR1 is ENHRY and CDR2 SYGVKD. Between the trimmed V and J ends, which lost 5 bases and 2 bases, there was a span of 18 bases.